Below are 19 T cell receptor beta chains sequenced from a single sample in a study of blood T cell repertoires in COVID-19. Sequencing used immunoSEQ multiplex PCR; TCRdb keeps in-frame clones, though not all of them. The sample holds a few hundred thousand clones, 70% to 80% seen once. Sequencing was carried out using peripheral blood. The origin of the receptors is a woman aged 80 or over with acute or convalescent COVID-19.

This clone was seen only a few times. The chain joins TRBV28 to TRBJ1-1; D may be TRBD1 (6 bases). Trimming cost V 9 bases and J 5 bases, with 13 bases left between them. The CDR3 spans 12 residues. Germline V gene sequence: CDR1 MDHEN, CDR2 SYDVKM. In DNA form, the CDR3 reads TGTGCCAGAAATGCAGGGGAAACTGAAGCTTTCTTT. It is translated as CARNAGETEAFF.

This rearrangement joins TRBV12-3 or TRBV12-4 to TRBJ1-2, with unresolved D. The CDR3 extends over 13 amino acids. V was shortened by 3 bases and J by 3 bases, with 8 bases between the two germline ends. The CDR3 here is CASSLGSHYGYTF. CDR3 nucleotides: TGTGCCAGCAGTTTGGGCTCTCACTATGGCTACACCTTC.

The rearrangement uses TRBV7-9 and TRBJ2-1; TRBD2 matches at 8 bases. Germline lookup yields CDR1 SEHNR and CDR2 FQNEAQ (reference sequence). Trimming at V came to 3 bases and at J to 4 bases, leaving 5 bases not matched to a gene. This CDR3 has 15 amino acids. The CDR3: CASSFGLAGYNEQFF. DNA for the CDR3: TGTGCCAGCAGCTTCGGACTAGCAGGGTACAATGAGCAGTTCTTC.

This clone showed up just a few times. This sequence joins TRBV7-7 and TRBJ2-7; a weak D match, TRBD2 (7 bases). The CDR3 consists of 12 residues. V lost 3 bases to trimming and J lost 6 bases, with 9 bases between them. The germline V gene encodes CDR1 SSHAT and CDR2 FNYEAQ (reference sequence). As DNA, the CDR3 is TGTGCCAGCAGCTTGGGGGGGCGCGAGCAGTACTTC. Translated, it gives CASSLGGREQYF.

This clone came up once. The chain uses TRBV6-5 and TRBJ2-5; TRBD1 matches 8 bases. The CDR3 contains 15 residues. Per the germline V gene, CDR1 is MNHEY and CDR2 is SVGAGI. Unmatched junction bases numbered 11, after V lost 8 bases and J lost 3 bases. The CDR3 reads CASGPGGLGKETQYF. Here the CDR3 DNA reads TGTGCCAGCGGTCCAGGGGGCCTTGGTAAAGAGACCCAGTACTTC.

V gene TRBV10-3 combines with J gene TRBJ1-1; TRBD1 is a possible D gene (6 bases). The germline V gene encodes CDR1 ENHRY and CDR2 SYGVKD. There are 17 residues in the CDR3. V dropped 4 bases and J dropped 0 bases, with 18 bases sitting between them. This CDR3 is CAISGSQGMGLNTEAFF. The CDR3 DNA sequence: TGTGCCATCAGTGGATCCCAGGGGATGGGGTTGAACACTGAAGCTTTCTTT.

The V and J genes are TRBV15 and TRBJ1-4, with 7 bases aligning to TRBD1. The J segment lost 0 bases and the V segment lost 3 bases, leaving 7 bases of the junction unmatched. CDR1 LNHNV and CDR2 YYDKDF come from the germline V gene (reference sequence). The CDR3 is 17 amino acids. This chain's CDR3 is CATSSPSRGATNEKLFF. The CDR3 DNA reads TGTGCCACCAGCAGCCCTTCCAGGGGGGCAACTAATGAAAAACTGTTTTTT. Full variable domain (missing parts from reference TRBV15 and TRBJ1-4): DAMVIQNPRYQVTQFGKPVTLSCSQTLNHNVMYWYQQKSSQAPKLLFHYYDKDFNNEADTPDNFQSRRPNTSFCFLDIRSPGLGDTAMYLCATSSPSRGATNEKLFFGSGTQLSVL.

This clone was detected only a few times. This rearrangement joins TRBV10-3 to TRBJ2-3; the D gene is possibly TRBD2 (6 bases). CDR1 is ENHRY, CDR2 SYGVKD, per germline. This CDR3 region has 12 residues. Trimming removed 3 bases at V and 5 bases at J, with 6 bases between. The CDR3 loop reads CAISEAGDTQYF. For the CDR3, the DNA is TGTGCCATCAGTGAAGCGGGAGATACGCAGTATTTT.

This sequence joins TRBV5-1 and TRBJ1-1; TRBD1 matches 7 bases. V shed 4 bases, J shed 0 bases, and the junction held 6 bases outside the gene matches. The CDR3 runs to 15 residues. CDR1 and CDR2 (germline): SGHRS, YFSETQ. CDR3 protein: CASSPYRGLNTEAFF. DNA for the CDR3: TGCGCCAGCAGCCCTTACAGGGGCCTGAACACTGAAGCTTTCTTT.

The CDR3 loop is CASSLYSGNTIYF. The DNA for the CDR3 is TGTGCCAGCTCACTCTACTCTGGAAACACCATATATTTT. The chain joins TRBV18 to TRBJ1-3; D is unresolved. The CDR3 sequence is 13 residues long. V was shortened by 4 bases and J by 0 bases, with 4 bases between the two germline ends. Germline V CDR1 and CDR2: KGHSH, LQKENI.

This clone was counted once. This sequence joins TRBV7-8 and TRBJ2-1; no firm D call. Germline-derived CDR1 and CDR2 are SGHVS and FQNEAQ. CDR3 length: 14 amino acids. V was shortened by 2 bases and J by 3 bases, with 8 bases between the two germline ends. This CDR3 reads CASSLRRYYNEQFF. The CDR3 DNA follows: TGTGCCAGCAGCTTAAGGCGGTACTACAATGAGCAGTTCTTC. Based on the CDR3 plus reference TRBV7-8 and TRBJ2-1, the full variable domain is GAGVSQSPRYKVAKRGQDVALRCDPISGHVSLFWYQQALGQGPEFLTYFQNEAQLDKSGLPSDRFFAERPEGSVSTLKIQRTQQEDSAVYLCASSLRRYYNEQFFGPGTRLTVL.

This clone occurred once. The chain combines TRBV5-4 with TRBJ2-1, with unresolved D. The CDR3 has 14 amino acids. The V gene's germline CDR1 is SGHNT and CDR2 YYREEE (reference sequence). Trimming removed 2 bases from V and 6 bases from J, with 12 bases in between. In nucleotides, the CDR3 is TGTGCCAGCAGCTTTGGCCCCCCTGGCAATGAGCAGTTCTTC. Amino acid sequence: CASSFGPPGNEQFF.

The chain carries TRBV19 and TRBJ1-4; D possibly corresponds to TRBD1 (5 bases). V lost 3 bases and J 8 bases, leaving 13 bases between the germline ends. Germline CDR1 LNHDA, CDR2 SQIVND (reference sequence). The CDR3 sequence is 14 residues long. CDR3 nucleotide sequence: TGTGCCAGTAGTATGATGGCAGGGTGGGAAAAACTGTTTTTT. The encoded protein is CASSMMAGWEKLFF.

The V gene is TRBV5-6, the J gene TRBJ2-5; D may be TRBD1 (6 bases). The CDR3 totals 13 residues. Germline CDR1 reads SGHDT; CDR2 reads YYEEEE. The V end lost 4 bases, the J end lost 3 bases, and 10 bases lay between the germline ends. This chain's CDR3 is CASSIEGEETQYF. The CDR3 DNA is TGTGCCAGCAGCATTGAGGGGGAAGAGACCCAGTACTTC.

This clone occurred a few times. The chain links TRBV6-5 to TRBJ2-7; 7 bases are shared with TRBD1. The germline CDR1 and CDR2 sequences are MNHEY and SVGAGI. The V and J ends lost 4 bases and 2 bases, in that order; junction bases with no gene match: 5. This CDR3 region has 14 residues. CDR3 loop: CASSSGDRAYEQYF. In DNA, the CDR3 is TGTGCCAGCAGTTCCGGGGACAGAGCCTACGAGCAGTACTTC.

V gene TRBV18 combines with J gene TRBJ2-6; 8 bases map to TRBD2. V was clipped by 3 bases and J by 2 bases; unmatched bases: 3. CDR3 length: 16 amino acids. CDR1 and CDR2 (germline): KGHSH, LQKENI. CDR3 nucleotides: TGTGCCAGCTCACCTGGCGGGAGGCCTGGGGCCAACGTCCTGACTTTC. Encoded protein: CASSPGGRPGANVLTF. The full variable domain, rest sourced from reference TRBV18 and TRBJ2-6, is NAGVMQNPRHLVRRRGQEARLRCSPMKGHSHVYWYRQLPEEGLKFMVYLQKENIIDESGMPKERFSAEFPKEGPSILRIQQVVRGDSAAYFCASSPGGRPGANVLTFGAGSRLTVL.

The chain combines TRBV6-1 with TRBJ2-6, with unresolved D. The germline V and J ends were trimmed by 1 base and 4 bases, with 8 bases remaining between them. In germline, CDR1 is MNHNS, CDR2 SASEGT. The CDR3 covers 15 residues. CDR3 sequence: CASSEVGYGANVLTF. CDR3 coding DNA: TGTGCCAGCAGTGAAGTCGGGTACGGGGCCAACGTCCTGACTTTC.

V and J are TRBV4-2 and TRBJ2-5; D unclear. From germline, CDR1 is LGHNA and CDR2 YNFKEQ. This CDR3 is built from 13 residues. Trimming cost V 4 bases and J 0 bases, with 6 bases left between them. The CDR3 region has the DNA TGTGCCAGCAGCCGTACTTACCAAGAGACCCAGTACTTC. Protein product: CASSRTYQETQYF.

The rearrangement links TRBV19 to TRBJ1-2, with TRBD1 matching over 7 bases. Germline V CDR1 and CDR2: LNHDA, SQIVND (reference sequence). V was clipped by 1 base and J by 6 bases; unmatched bases: 11. The CDR3 covers 16 residues. This CDR3 reads CASSIVGSTGRNGYTF. CDR3 sequence (DNA): TGTGCCAGTAGTATAGTTGGATCGACAGGGAGAAATGGCTACACCTTC.